This T cell receptor beta chain was sequenced in a study of circulating tumor DNA in untreated peripheral T-cell lymphoma (dated by TCRdb to the early 2020s). Paper-wide results and their limitations: Tumor-specific clonotypes were identified in 76% of patients, with identification achieved from around 86% of baseline tissues and about 70% of baseline serum samples.

Concerning this clone itself: Its antigen has not been determined. Per-nucleotide qualities are absent, and no much larger clonotype sits a single base away.

The method behind the library was the immunoSEQ multiplex PCR assay. Sourced from immuneACCESS, this table was stored by TCRdb with only in-frame sequences that have V and J called. A share of the clones is absent; for the studies checked, an unresolved V gene accounts for under half, and the remainder has no known explanation. The sample table lists 2,600 or so clones, approximately 78% of them with a count of one. Under 35% of the sample belongs to the ten largest clones. Baseline tumor tissue collected before treatment was sequenced to identify tumor-specific TCR clonotypes. To monitor patients with peripheral T-cell lymphoma who were getting frontline treatment on a trial, the study applied next-generation sequencing to T-cell receptor sequences. Sample: tumor tissue. The source of this sequence is a human donor with peripheral T-cell lymphoma.

In nucleotide form, the sequence is TGCGCCAGCAGCCCCCCCGGGGCGCGGGAGCAGTACTTC. The translation is CASSPPGAREQYF. The chain is encoded by TRBV1 joined to TRBJ2-7. TRBV1 is noted as a pseudogene. Taken from cysteine to phenylalanine, the CDR3 has 13 residues. Solely the CDR3 DNA is kept, with 39 bases framed from the first base.